The 13 T cell receptor beta chains reported below all come from one sample, sequenced in a study of ipilimumab plus nivolumab after autologous stem cell transplantation. Assay used: immunoSEQ multiplex PCR; TCRdb lists only in-frame clones, some missing. The sample consists of more than 13,000 clones, approximately 72% of them appearing once. Material: PBMCs, obtained in a trial of ipilimumab plus nivolumab as post-transplant consolidation. These TCRs come from a male donor with primary mediastinal lymphoma.

The sample holds one count of this clone. The rearrangement links TRBV29-1 to TRBJ2-7; TRBD2 aligns across 7 bases. This CDR3 is 12 amino acids long. With 7 bases clipped from V and 3 bases from J, the junction kept 6 bases outside the gene matches. Germline CDR1 reads SQVTM; CDR2 reads ANQGSEA. CDR3 sequence: CSGGTTVYEQYF. Here the CDR3 DNA reads TGCAGCGGAGGGACTACTGTCTACGAGCAGTACTTC.

V gene TRBV5-1 combines with J gene TRBJ2-3; 11 nucleotides align to TRBD2. The CDR3 is 18 amino acids. The germline V gene has CDR1 SGHRS and CDR2 YFSETQ. The V gene end was trimmed by 2 bases and the J gene end by 0 bases; junction bases not matched to a gene: 8. CDR3 amino acids: CASSFLGLAGPSTDTQYF. The CDR3 DNA follows: TGCGCCAGCAGCTTCCTAGGACTAGCGGGTCCTAGCACAGATACGCAGTATTTT.

The gene calls are TRBV5-1 and TRBJ2-5; 8 positions agree with TRBD2. V was pared by 3 bases and J by 5 bases, with 12 bases of the junction left unmatched. This CDR3 region has 16 residues. Germline V gene lookup returns CDR1 SGHRS and CDR2 YFSETQ. The CDR3 spells CASSSGSSGAGETQYF. CDR3 in DNA: TGCGCCAGCAGCTCCGGGAGTAGCGGGGCCGGGGAGACCCAGTACTTC.

By sample fraction, this clone is medium-sized. V and J are TRBV7-8 and TRBJ2-1; 14 nucleotides agree with TRBD2. CDR1 is SGHVS, CDR2 FQNEAQ, per germline. The junction had 6 bases not matched to a gene; V was cut back by 5 bases and J by 3 bases. The CDR3 is 17 residues long. In nucleotides, the CDR3 is TGTGCCAGCAGCGCGGGACTAGCGGGAGACTTCTACAATGAGCAGTTCTTC. This encodes CASSAGLAGDFYNEQFF.

V gene TRBV10-3 combines with J gene TRBJ1-6; a weak D match, TRBD1 (6 bases). V lost 6 bases and J lost 3, with 18 bases in between. CDR1 is ENHRY and CDR2 is SYGVKD in the germline V gene. The CDR3 runs 17 residues. The CDR3 nucleotides are TGTGCCATCAGAACAGAAGGGGGGGGCAGCTATAATTCACCCCTCCACTTT. Its translation is CAIRTEGGGSYNSPLHF.

The table lists this clone with a count of one. The chain's CDR3 is CASNLGVPTDTQYF. The DNA of the CDR3 is TGTGCCAGTAACTTAGGGGTACCCACAGATACGCAGTATTTT. The chain uses TRBV19 and TRBJ2-3; D may be TRBD1 (5 bases). There are 14 residues in the CDR3. CDR1 LNHDA and CDR2 SQIVND come from the germline V gene (reference sequence). Trimming pared 7 bases from V and 2 bases from J, leaving 13 bases between. Combining the CDR3 with reference TRBV19 and TRBJ2-3 gives the whole variable domain DGGITQSPKYLFRKEGQNVTLSCEQNLNHDAMYWYRQDPGQGLRLIYYSQIVNDFQKGDIAEGYSVSREKKESFPLTVTSAQKNPTAFYLCASNLGVPTDTQYFGPGTRLTVL.

V is TRBV7-9 and J is TRBJ1-1; tentatively, D is TRBD1 (5 bases). The CDR3 extends over 12 amino acids. Germline V lookup: CDR1 SEHNR, CDR2 FQNEAQ (reference sequence). The ends were cut back, 5 bases at V and 3 bases at J, with 7 bases in the middle. CDR3 nucleotides: TGTGCCAGCAGCCCGGGGGACACTGAAGCTTTCTTT. Its protein product is CASSPGDTEAFF.

The chain is built from TRBV10-1 and TRBJ2-3; 13 bases fit TRBD2. V shed 0 bases, J shed 4 bases, and the junction held 10 bases outside the gene matches. Germline CDR1 is WNHNN and CDR2 is SYGVQD (reference sequence). The CDR3 covers 19 residues. The CDR3: CASSESAGLAGRTSDTQYF. The CDR3 DNA reads TGCGCCAGCAGTGAGTCAGCGGGACTAGCGGGAAGGACTTCAGATACGCAGTATTTT.

This clone was detected only once. The CDR3 nucleotides are TGTGCCAGCAGCGACCGACAGGGGGTGATGACAGATACGCAGTATTTT. This translates into CASSDRQGVMTDTQYF. The gene calls are TRBV11-2 and TRBJ2-3, with 9 nucleotides matching TRBD1. The CDR3 has 16 amino acids. Germline assignment: CDR1 SGHAT and CDR2 FQNNGV. The V gene end was trimmed by 5 bases and the J gene end by 3 bases; junction bases not matched to a gene: 9.

This sequence joins TRBV29-1 and TRBJ2-7, with no clear D. Trimming cost V 5 bases and J 2 bases, with 7 bases left between them. CDR3 length equals 11 residues. Germline V CDR1 and CDR2: SQVTM, ANQGSEA. As DNA, the CDR3 is TGCAGCGTTAGGCCAGCCTACGAGCAGTACTTC. It codes for CSVRPAYEQYF.

This clone was seen more than once but under ten times. This chain uses TRBV5-5 with TRBJ2-3, with 8 bases that match TRBD2. The trim removed 0 bases at V and 2 bases at J, leaving 17 bases unmatched. This CDR3 region has 20 residues. Germline V CDR1 and CDR2: SGHKS, YYEKEE (reference sequence). The CDR3 loop reads CASSLGTSRLGLELTDTQYF. The CDR3 DNA reads TGTGCCAGCAGCTTGGGGACTAGCCGACTAGGACTCGAGCTCACAGATACGCAGTATTTT.

The V gene is TRBV6-1, the J gene TRBJ1-4, with D perhaps TRBD1 (5 bases). Germline loops: CDR1 MNHNS, CDR2 SASEGT. Trimming cost V 6 bases and J 8 bases, with 16 bases left between them. The CDR3 loop spans 14 amino acids. The CDR3 protein is CASRGERGREKLFF. The CDR3 region has the DNA TGTGCCAGCAGAGGGGAGAGGGGACGGGAAAAACTGTTTTTT.

V is TRBV6-5 and J is TRBJ1-4; no definite D call. This CDR3 spans 14 amino acids. Trimming removed 5 bases at V and 7 bases at J, with 14 bases between. Germline-derived CDR1 and CDR2 are MNHEY and SVGAGI. The CDR3 protein is CASSVPSLGEKLFF. Written as DNA, the CDR3 is TGTGCCAGCAGTGTTCCAAGCTTGGGTGAAAAACTGTTTTTT.